This T cell receptor (beta chain) was retrieved from a study of blood T cell repertoires in COVID-19. Study as a whole: Sample material is recorded as cDNA or gDNA derived from T cells, B-cell-depleted T cells, or PBMCs.

Authors' methods: Amplification from reference gene primers served as the basis for estimated nucleated cell counts. The method was immunoSEQ multiplex PCR; TCRdb's version includes in-frame clones alone and lacks a portion of them. That table gives V, J and clone size, and the DNA gave D and trimming. Of some 160,000 clones in the sample, about four fifths are singletons; the top ten hold around 2.7%. In Seattle, patients joined the study during active infection and were tracked longitudinally. Material for sequencing was peripheral blood. The TCR comes from a woman of 80 years or more with COVID-19, enrolled during active disease.

The CDR3 region has the DNA TGCGCCAGCAGCTTGGAACTAGCGACCGGGGGTGGTACGCAGTATTTT. It yields the protein CASSLELATGGGTQYF. V and J are TRBV5-1 and TRBJ2-3; 7 nucleotides line up with TRBD2. Germline CDR1 is SGHRS and CDR2 is YFSETQ. The CDR3 runs 16 residues. The V segment lost 0 bases and the J segment 8 bases; nucleotides outside the gene matches: 12. The full variable domain, its missing parts supplied by reference TRBV5-1 and TRBJ2-3, is KAGVTQTPRYLIKTRGQQVTLSCSPISGHRSVSWYQQTPGQGLQFLFEYFSETQRNKGNFPGRFSGRQFSNSRSEMNVSTLELGDSALYLCASSLELATGGGTQYFGPGTRLTVL.